The 14 T cell receptor beta chains reported below all come from one sample, sequenced in a study of blood T cell repertoires in COVID-19. Assay: immunoSEQ multiplex PCR; the TCRdb copy retains only in-frame clones and omits some. The sample lists about 190,000 clones, around 79% occurring once. Material: peripheral blood. Every receptor here comes from a man aged 50 to 59 who had recovered from COVID-19.

The chain joins TRBV4-3 to TRBJ1-2, with TRBD1 matching 8 bases. Germline CDR1 is LGHNA and CDR2 is YSLEER. The CDR3 runs 15 residues. V gave up 4 bases and J gave up 5 bases; unmatched junction bases: 9. The CDR3 DNA reads TGCGCCAGCAGCCGACGGCACAGGGGGACGTATGGCTACACCTTC. Translating it yields CASSRRHRGTYGYTF.

A few counts support this clone. The chain links TRBV6-5 to TRBJ1-6; D call uncertain. CDR3 length equals 16 residues. Trimming removed 0 bases at V and 2 bases at J, with 8 bases between. Germline V CDR1 and CDR2: MNHEY, SVGAGI. The CDR3 nucleotides are TGTGCCAGCAGTTACTCGAGTACCACCTATAATTCACCCCTCCACTTT. This sequence encodes CASSYSSTTYNSPLHF.

The chain combines TRBV2 with TRBJ2-7; perhaps TRBD1 as D (5 bases). Germline CDR1 and CDR2: SNHLY and FYNNEI. The ends were cut back, 6 bases at V and 10 bases at J, with 13 bases in the middle. The CDR3 runs 11 residues. The CDR3 DNA is TGTGCCAGCAGACTCAGGGTTGAACAGTACTTC. It yields the protein CASRLRVEQYF.

This clone was recorded only once. Mismatch with germline at one junction end may stem from a read error. V is TRBV6-5 and J is TRBJ2-5; 10 bases agree with TRBD2. Germline V gene data show CDR1 as MNHEY and CDR2 as SVGAGI. The CDR3 consists of 12 residues. This chain's CDR3 is CATGASGSHENF. The CDR3 region has the DNA TGTGCCACAGGGGCTAGCGGGAGCCACGAGAACTTC.

This clone was detected a few times. This chain joins TRBV7-9 and TRBJ2-1, with D possibly matching TRBD1 (5 bases). In germline, CDR1 is SEHNR, CDR2 FQNEAQ (reference sequence). This CDR3 is built from 17 residues. Deletions cut 5 bases from V and 5 bases from J, with 22 bases between. CDR3 sequence reads: CASSTGRQRGIDNEQFF. The DNA of the CDR3 is TGTGCCAGCAGCACAGGACGCCAAAGGGGTATAGACAATGAGCAGTTCTTC.

A word on this clone: This CDR3 is missing its conserved last phenylalanine or tryptophan, likely due to a read error. The DNA is left out, because the CDR3 cannot be placed on it with certainty; the CDR3 is given as TCRdb lists it. The chain is built from TRBV20-1 and TRBJ1-1. The CDR3 numbers 8 amino acids, ends counted. Per germline, CDR1 DFQATT and CDR2 SNEGSKA (reference sequence). The CDR3 sequence: CSARGGGV.

This clone was seen ten or more times. This chain links TRBV19 with TRBJ2-7; D ambiguous. The germline CDR1 and CDR2 sequences are LNHDA and SQIVND (reference sequence). CDR3 length: 13 residues. Trimming pared 2 bases from V and 4 bases from J, leaving 9 bases between. CDR3 coding DNA: TGTGCCAGTAGTATATCGCCCAGTTACGAGCAGTACTTC. It is translated as CASSISPSYEQYF.

This sequence joins TRBV18 and TRBJ2-5; D is perhaps TRBD2 (6 bases). CDR3 length: 14 residues. Per the germline V gene, CDR1 is KGHSH and CDR2 is LQKENI. V shed 3 bases and J shed 5 bases, with 13 bases lying between them. CDR3 region: CASSPSEGRETQYF. CDR3 coding DNA: TGTGCCAGCTCACCTTCGGAGGGTCGGGAGACCCAGTACTTC.

The rearrangement links TRBV29-1 to TRBJ1-4, with a tentative D call TRBD1 (5 bases). Germline CDR1 and CDR2: SQVTM and ANQGSEA. The V and J ends lost 1 base and 1 base respectively, with 7 bases between them. This CDR3 contains 14 residues. Here the CDR3 reads CSVEGGGTNEKLFF. Written as DNA, the CDR3 is TGCAGCGTTGAAGGGGGCGGAACTAATGAAAAACTGTTTTTT.

J is TRBJ1-2 and V is TRBV12-3 or TRBV12-4; weak D call: TRBD1 (6 bases). The CDR3 extends over 13 amino acids. V was trimmed by 5 bases and J by 7 bases, leaving 14 bases between them. The DNA of the CDR3 is TGTGCCAGCAGTGTGCAGGGGTTGTCTGGCTACACCTTC. It specifies CASSVQGLSGYTF.

This sequence joins TRBV30 and TRBJ2-3; 7 bases are shared with TRBD2. Trimming took 2 bases from V and 7 from J; bases not matched to a gene: 3. Germline V gene sequence: CDR1 GTSNPN, CDR2 SVGIG (reference sequence). This CDR3 comprises 12 residues. The CDR3 here is CAWSLAGYTQYF. The CDR3 nucleotides are TGTGCCTGGAGTTTAGCGGGTTATACGCAGTATTTT.

This clone was found many times. The chain has TRBV7-2 and TRBJ2-5; TRBD2 aligns across 11 bases. The CDR3 is 16 amino acids. Germline values: CDR1 SGHTA, CDR2 FQGNSA. With V trimmed by 5 bases and J by 5 bases, 10 bases remained unmatched. The CDR3 protein is CASSLLAGEFRETQYF. The CDR3 DNA sequence: TGTGCCAGCAGCCTACTAGCGGGAGAGTTCCGGGAGACCCAGTACTTC.

The genes are TRBV27 and TRBJ2-3, with D uncertain. The V end was cut by 2 bases, the J end by 2 bases, with 14 bases between. The length of the CDR3 is 16 residues. Germline V gene sequence: CDR1 MNHEY, CDR2 SMNVEV (reference sequence). The CDR3 DNA follows: TGTGCCAGCAGTTTAGACACCCCTGACCACACAGATACGCAGTATTTT. It yields the protein CASSLDTPDHTDTQYF.

The chain carries TRBV27 and TRBJ2-3; TRBD2 matches 10 bases. V dropped 4 bases and J dropped 5; count of bases not matched to a gene: 9. This CDR3 is 16 amino acids long. The germline CDR1 and CDR2 sequences are MNHEY and SMNVEV (reference sequence). The DNA of the CDR3 is TGTGCCAGCAGTTCCTTAGCGGGAGGTCGTTTAGATACGCAGTATTTT. Translating it yields CASSSLAGGRLDTQYF.